The 25 T cell receptor beta chains below all came from one sample that was sequenced in a study of sequential checkpoint blockade in melanoma. Assay used: immunoSEQ multiplex PCR; TCRdb lists only in-frame clones, some missing. Of roughly 34,000 clones listed, about 88% are singletons. Treatment reported: randomized to nivolumab then ipilimumab (arm A) or the reverse (arm B). The specimen was CD8+ T cells sorted from blood (inferred from file names), collected from a patient given nivolumab and ipilimumab in sequence. These receptors came from a human donor with melanoma.

This chain joins TRBV28 and TRBJ2-5; 9 bases line up with TRBD1. This CDR3 has 16 residues. Per the germline V gene, CDR1 is MDHEN and CDR2 is SYDVKM. The junction had 10 bases not matched to a gene; V was cut back by 3 bases and J by 5 bases. The CDR3 loop is CASSFPTTGGEETQYF. In nucleotides, the CDR3 is TGTGCCAGCAGTTTCCCTACCACAGGGGGCGAGGAGACCCAGTACTTC.

This chain connects TRBV4-3 to TRBJ2-3, with TRBD2 matching over 10 bases. The V segment lost 4 bases and the J segment 4 bases; nucleotides outside the gene matches: 8. Per the germline V gene, CDR1 is LGHNA and CDR2 is YSLEER. The CDR3 runs 16 residues. CDR3 region: CASSPRLAGAADTQYF. The DNA for the CDR3 is TGCGCCAGCAGCCCCCGGCTAGCGGGGGCCGCAGATACGCAGTATTTT.

The chain recombines TRBV7-9 with TRBJ2-5; 7 positions agree with TRBD1. The CDR3 is 13 amino acids. J lost 1 base, V lost 5 bases, and 1 base had no gene match. Germline CDR1 is SEHNR and CDR2 is FQNEAQ (reference sequence). CDR3 residues: CASSRDSQETQYF. The CDR3 DNA follows: TGTGCCAGCAGCCGGGACAGCCAAGAGACCCAGTACTTC.

V usage is TRBV28 and J usage is TRBJ2-7; D may be TRBD1 (6 bases). The CDR3 runs 14 residues. CDR1 and CDR2 (germline): MDHEN, SYDVKM. V lost 5 bases and J lost 3, with 14 bases in between. CDR3 sequence (DNA): TGTGCCAGCAGTAAGACAGGCGGCCACTACGAGCAGTACTTC. Its protein product is CASSKTGGHYEQYF.

The chain joins TRBV13 to TRBJ1-4, with TRBD1 matching 8 bases. The CDR3 is 15 amino acids. CDR1 is PRHDT, CDR2 FYEKMQ, per germline (reference sequence). V lost 4 bases, J lost 3 bases, and 4 bases stayed unmatched. CDR3 bases: TGTGCCAGCAGCTCAAAGACAGGGGCTAATGAAAAACTGTTTTTT. Translated: CASSSKTGANEKLFF.

The chain employs TRBV5-1 and TRBJ2-3; no reliable D call. Per germline, CDR1 SGHRS and CDR2 YFSETQ. The CDR3 runs 16 residues. V gave up 0 bases and J gave up 1 base, with 12 bases separating them. This chain's CDR3 is CASSLENTRGTDTQYF. In nucleotides, the CDR3 is TGCGCCAGCAGCTTGGAGAATACCCGGGGCACAGATACGCAGTATTTT.

The chain joins TRBV27 to TRBJ1-2; D possibly corresponds to TRBD1 (5 bases). V was cut by 1 base and J by 4 bases, with 16 bases left in between. Germline V gene lookup returns CDR1 MNHEY and CDR2 SMNVEV (reference sequence). This CDR3 is built from 16 residues. CDR3 sequence (DNA): TGTGCCAGCAGTTTATTTAATGGTGGACACCTCTATGGCTACACCTTC. Its protein product is CASSLFNGGHLYGYTF.

The chain combines TRBV27 with TRBJ2-5; weak D call: TRBD2 (6 bases). TRBJ2-7 matches the DNA end more closely, so the J call is doubtful. The germline V gene encodes CDR1 MNHEY and CDR2 SMNVEV (reference sequence). The length of the CDR3 is 17 residues. The CDR3 nucleotides are TGTGCCAGCAGTCCCTTACCCCGGGACTCCTCCCCCTACGAGCAGTACTTC. Translated, it gives CASSPLPRDSSPYEQYF.

The genes are TRBV18 and TRBJ1-1; 8 bases map to TRBD1. V was clipped by 0 bases and J by 5 bases; unmatched bases: 5. In germline, CDR1 is KGHSH, CDR2 LQKENI. This CDR3 spans 15 amino acids. The CDR3 here is CASSPPGRGRTEAFF. In DNA form, the CDR3 reads TGTGCCAGCTCACCACCGGGCAGGGGGCGGACTGAAGCTTTCTTT.

This CDR3 reads CASSRWTGDTEAFF. CDR3 in DNA: TGTGCCAGCAGCCGCTGGACAGGTGATACTGAAGCTTTCTTT. The chain employs TRBV14 and TRBJ1-1, with 7 bases aligning to TRBD1. CDR1 and CDR2 (germline): SGHDN, FVKESK. Trimming at V came to 4 bases and at J to 5 bases, leaving 7 bases not matched to a gene. The CDR3 runs to 14 residues.

The chain combines TRBV7-9 with TRBJ2-1; a weak D match, TRBD1 (6 bases). The CDR3 extends over 14 amino acids. Germline V CDR1 and CDR2: SEHNR, FQNEAQ (reference sequence). Trimming removed 3 bases at V and 2 bases at J, with 8 bases between. The CDR3 nucleotides read TGTGCCAGCAGCTTCGGACAGACCTACAATGAGCAGTTCTTC. This sequence encodes CASSFGQTYNEQFF.

In its sample, this clone was seen a few times. The chain is built from TRBV27 and TRBJ2-7; D may be TRBD1 (6 bases). The germline V gene has CDR1 MNHEY and CDR2 SMNVEV (reference sequence). This CDR3 has 12 amino acids. V was clipped by 6 bases and J by 4 bases, with 10 bases between them. CDR3 loop: CASSLTGYEQYF. CDR3 nucleotide sequence: TGTGCCAGCAGCCTCACAGGGTACGAGCAGTACTTC.

The J gene is TRBJ2-1, the V gene TRBV5-1, with TRBD1 matching over 10 bases. This CDR3 contains 15 residues. CDR1 and CDR2 from the germline V gene are SGHRS and YFSETQ. V was clipped by 0 bases and J by 7 bases; unmatched bases: 4. CDR3 amino acids: CASSLGQGALNEQFF. In DNA, the CDR3 is TGCGCCAGCAGCTTGGGACAGGGGGCTTTGAATGAGCAGTTCTTC.

The chain has TRBV4-3 and TRBJ2-1; TRBD1 aligns across 10 bases. The CDR3 is 16 amino acids. The V segment lost 1 base and the J segment 6 bases; nucleotides outside the gene matches: 6. Germline values: CDR1 LGHNA, CDR2 YSLEER. CDR3 coding DNA: TGCGCCAGCAGCCAAGCTGCGGGACAGGGGTCCAATGAGCAGTTCTTC. This sequence encodes CASSQAAGQGSNEQFF.

The V gene is TRBV7-9, the J gene TRBJ2-3; 8 positions agree with TRBD2. CDR1 and CDR2 from the germline V gene are SEHNR and FQNEAQ (reference sequence). Trimming took 5 bases from V and 1 from J; bases not matched to a gene: 8. The length of the CDR3 is 16 residues. The CDR3 DNA reads TGTGCCAGCAGCCTCCCCGGCGGGGGGCGCACAGATACGCAGTATTTT. Translating it yields CASSLPGGGRTDTQYF.

The V and J genes are TRBV27 and TRBJ2-7; 11 bases line up with TRBD1. V was pared by 3 bases and J by 6 bases, with 4 bases of the junction left unmatched. The CDR3 is made up of 14 amino acids. Germline V gene sequence: CDR1 MNHEY, CDR2 SMNVEV (reference sequence). In DNA, the CDR3 is TGTGCCAGCAGTTTTGGGACAGGGGGGGGCGAGCAGTACTTC. This translates into CASSFGTGGGEQYF.

The rearrangement joins TRBV5-6 to TRBJ2-1, with TRBD1 matching 12 bases. The CDR3 spans 16 residues. Germline values: CDR1 SGHDT, CDR2 YYEEEE. The V segment lost 2 bases and the J segment 12 bases; nucleotides outside the gene matches: 12. The DNA for the CDR3 is TGTGCCAGCAGCTTACTGGGGACAGGGGGCGTAGCGGGGCAGTTCTTC. Residues: CASSLLGTGGVAGQFF.

The chain combines TRBV5-1 with TRBJ2-7; D remains ambiguous. Trimming stripped 0 bases from V and 2 bases from J, with 12 bases between. The CDR3 totals 15 residues. Germline-derived CDR1 and CDR2 are SGHRS and YFSETQ. For the CDR3, the DNA is TGCGCCAGCAGCTTGGCTGGGCGTTCGGCCTACGAGCAGTACTTC. Encoded protein: CASSLAGRSAYEQYF.

The rearrangement uses TRBV5-6 and TRBJ2-7, with 8 bases that match TRBD1. Germline CDR1 is SGHDT and CDR2 is YYEEEE. The CDR3 runs to 15 residues. Unmatched junction bases numbered 9, after V lost 4 bases and J lost 3 bases. DNA for the CDR3: TGTGCCAGCAGCCAACCGACAGGGGATTTCTACGAGCAGTACTTC. This codes for CASSQPTGDFYEQYF.

J is TRBJ2-7 and V is TRBV5-1; 10 bases line up with TRBD2. The J segment lost 6 bases and the V segment lost 4 bases, leaving 7 bases of the junction unmatched. Per the germline V gene, CDR1 is SGHRS and CDR2 is YFSETQ. CDR3 length: 14 residues. The CDR3 loop reads CASSEAGGPLEQYF. The CDR3 nucleotides are TGCGCCAGCAGCGAAGCGGGAGGGCCTCTCGAGCAGTACTTC.

In this sample, this clone turned up a few times. The chain is built from TRBV7-9 and TRBJ1-2; 8 bases align to TRBD1. CDR1 and CDR2 from the germline V gene are SEHNR and FQNEAQ (reference sequence). This CDR3 region has 16 residues. The V segment lost 4 bases and the J segment 2 bases; nucleotides outside the gene matches: 9. CDR3 sequence reads: CASSSPGTGFNYGYTF. The CDR3, as DNA: TGTGCCAGCAGCTCACCCGGGACAGGCTTCAACTATGGCTACACCTTC.

The rearrangement uses TRBV4-2 and TRBJ2-7; weak D call: TRBD2 (5 bases). This CDR3 comprises 16 residues. Trimming cost V 0 bases and J 1 base, with 13 bases left between them. Germline assignment: CDR1 LGHNA and CDR2 YNFKEQ. The CDR3 here is CASSQETVRGSYEQYF. CDR3 DNA sequence: TGTGCCAGCAGCCAAGAAACAGTACGGGGATCCTACGAGCAGTACTTC.

The chain has TRBV19 and TRBJ2-7; TRBD2 agrees at 8 bases. With V trimmed by 9 bases and J by 5 bases, 9 bases remained unmatched. Germline V gives CDR1 LNHDA, CDR2 SQIVND (reference sequence). The CDR3 is made up of 13 amino acids. The DNA of the CDR3 is TGTGCCAGCCTCGGGGGGGAGTCACACGAGCAGTACTTC. Translating it yields CASLGGESHEQYF.

The chain links TRBV28 to TRBJ1-2; the D gene is possibly TRBD1 (5 bases). This CDR3 is 14 amino acids long. The V gene lost 2 bases and the J gene lost 2 bases, with 9 bases spanning the gap. Germline V gives CDR1 MDHEN, CDR2 SYDVKM. The CDR3 loop reads CASSLRGSNYGYTF. As DNA, the CDR3 is TGTGCCAGCAGTTTAAGGGGAAGCAACTATGGCTACACCTTC.

This chain joins TRBV11-2 and TRBJ2-7; 12 bases are a match to TRBD1. CDR3 length: 16 residues. J gave up 2 bases and V 5 bases, and 7 bases lay outside the gene matches. Germline-derived CDR1 and CDR2 are SGHAT and FQNNGV. The CDR3: CASSNFGTGGTYEQYF. The CDR3 nucleotides read TGTGCCAGCAGCAACTTCGGGACAGGGGGCACCTACGAGCAGTACTTC.